The clone carrying this T cell receptor (beta chain) was counted many times. Its antigen is undetermined. This sample is part of a study of Graves' ophthalmopathy and Graves' hyperthyroidism. General study results and limits: A majority of expanded thyroid clonotypes exceeding 0.001 frequency were likewise present in blood.

Exclusion criteria comprised other autoimmune diseases, uncontrolled infections, pregnancy or lactation in patients. Clinical symptoms, serum thyroxine, TRAb, thyroid ultrasound and orbital computed tomography formed the basis of diagnosis. The CDR3 covers 13 residues. The junction had 4 bases not matched to a gene; V was cut back by 6 bases and J by 3 bases. The authors amplified TCR beta CDR3 regions from RNA transcripts. In the first round, RT-PCR was carried out with HTBI primers, and a multiplex PCR formed the second round. Each CDR3 protein gets one entry after TCRdb re-called the multiplex PCR reads with MiXCR. This sample yields around 1.1 million distinct CDR3 sequences, of which about 36% are seen a single time; over 8.5% belongs to the top ten.

Sequenced sample: peripheral blood or thyroid tissue (not recorded which). The clonotype originates from an adult man with Graves' hyperthyroidism. The rearrangement uses TRBV12-3 or TRBV12-4 and TRBJ2-7; 8 bases map to TRBD1. The DNA of the CDR3 is TGTGCCAGCAGCCGTGGACAGGGCTACGAGCAGTACTTC. Protein product: CASSRGQGYEQYF.